This T cell receptor beta chain was retrieved from a study of cytomegalovirus exposure and HLA in healthy donors (TCRdb year 2017). Context from the whole study: According to an earlier analysis of a few hundred of the donors, about 179 million T cells yielded 95 million to 140 million unique TCR beta sequences and about 280 Gb of sequence data. An early release that covered roughly 600 HLA-typed donors contained about 290 gigabases of sequencing data and roughly 84 million unique TCR sequences. The genetic ancestry cluster associated with self-reported Caucasian donors included roughly four fifths of the approximately 400 genotyped donors. The aim of the study was to test whether cataloging public T cell receptors could identify signatures of past pathogen exposure. The study used immunosequencing to profile the T cell repertoires of about 670 subjects and linked those repertoires to cytomegalovirus serostatus. In addition to the first cohort of 650 to 750 subjects, a separate validation cohort of around 110 different subjects was used. The study combined high-throughput TCR immunosequencing, statistical association of individual TCRs with disease status, and machine learning to predict cytomegalovirus infection status. A later analysis re-examined previously published TCR beta repertoires from just over 650 donors and added high-resolution HLA genotyping to investigate patterns of TCR occurrence. The later analysis used no new phenotypic data to find candidate immune exposures, relying instead on TCR beta sequences and their occurrence across donors. To decide whether each TCR beta V gene segment behaved as functional or pseudogenic, an earlier analysis of fewer than 750 of the donors relied on high-throughput TCR beta sequencing. Donor age, sex, ethnicity and CMV serostatus were compiled together with the repertoire data. Genome-wide SNP genotypes for about 55% of the roughly 670 donors were used in a later genetic analysis, which treated that subset as a discovery cohort. Every repertoire in the discovery cohort had been generated on one and the same sequencing platform. HLA typing included class I and class II loci at four-digit resolution. Typing coverage differed by locus: A, B, C, DRB1 and DQB1 were typed in about 620-640 donors, DQA1 in roughly 510, DPA1 in approximately 610, and DPB1 in just under 490. Because of strong linkage in the cohort, five DR-DQ haplotypes were treated as single units for association and clustering. Among around 400 genotyped donors of the cohort, an average of approximately 250,000 unique TCR beta nucleotide sequences were sequenced per donor, roughly a sixth of them non-productive. General conclusions and limits of the study: Cytomegalovirus status was reported to be diagnosed by the classifier with high specificity and sensitivity in both the original and validation cohorts. An association between a missense DCLRE1C variant and V-gene and J-gene trimming of TCR beta chains was found in a later genetic analysis and replicated in an independent cohort. CMV serostatus was the only immune exposure information available for the cohort. A group of highly shared sequence variants was considered likely to be a technical artifact of the sequencing pipeline. A later analysis found that HLA-associated TCR beta chains were more clonally expanded and had lower generation probabilities than equally common non-associated chains. The study gave a list of about 150 TCR beta chains associated with cytomegalovirus. The presence/absence analyses assumed that sequencing depth was roughly uniform across donors, and that assumption may not be true. The authors suggested that the approach could potentially be generalized to other disease states and immunological phenotypes. Linkage disequilibrium might explain the correlated functional status among segregating V segments, but an unknown experimental factor could not be ruled out. HLA typing was unavailable for some donors at each locus, so association tests used only the typed subset. A later analysis associated 17,000 or so TCR beta sequences with specific HLA alleles at a false discovery rate of 0.05. A further reported finding was that TCR beta sequences accurately predicted the HLA-A and HLA-B alleles for most subjects in the first cohort. The 87-base-pair reads could not distinguish some IMGT-functional V segments, including TRBV6-2 and TRBV6-3, so those segments were excluded. Several of the top co-occurrence clusters appeared to be linked to parvovirus B19, influenza, CMV and Epstein-Barr virus, according to a later analysis. In vitro tests confirmed that a few of the cytomegalovirus-associated TCR beta chains recognize cytomegalovirus antigens. When HLA alleles, especially DR and DQ, strongly co-occurred, attributing TCR associations to individual alleles was difficult. An earlier analysis of approximately 600 of the donors showed that most TCR beta V segments appeared in productive rearrangements either about 87% or about 30% of the time, which broadly matched IMGT annotations. In a later analysis, most CMV-associated TCR beta chains were found to appear HLA-restricted, with HLA associations seemingly driven largely by CMV exposure. A later genetic analysis reported fewer N-insertions in productive TCRs among donors in an Asian-associated ancestry cluster than the roughly 700-donor mean. According to a later analysis, TCR association rates differed among HLA loci, with DRB1 alleles showing the most associated TCRs and HLA-C alleles showing the fewest. Most TCR sequences were seen in very few donors, while some public TCRs were found in many individuals. Because counts were too low, some 16 rarely observed V segments, including chromosome 9 orphons, were excluded from the earlier analysis of 587 of the donors. The cohort was sequenced for TCR beta chains only, and without alpha or paired-chain data the features that could be detected were limited.

Library prep was done by the immunoSEQ multiplex PCR assay. For the multiplex PCR, a mixture combining 60 forward primers for TCR Vbeta segments and 13 reverse primers for TCR Jbeta segments was used. Amplification of the CDR3 region of rearranged TCR beta genes was performed with a multiplex PCR assay on genomic DNA. On the Illumina HiSeq System, the amplified TCR beta libraries were sequenced as 87-base-pair reads. The authors processed their data as follows. A later analysis tallied 80 million to 95 million unique TCR beta chains across the 600 to 700 repertoires, and around 9.9 million of those chains were shared by two or more donors. Raw reads were error-corrected and collapsed into unique sequences with a nearest-neighbor algorithm that merged closely related sequences to remove PCR and sequencing errors. V, D and J gene segments were assigned by aligning CDR3 sequences to IMGT reference sequences. For a sequence to be retained, at least a six-nucleotide match to both a V gene segment and a J gene segment was required. Rearrangements were called productive when the CDR3 lacked stop codons and stayed in frame with V and J; all others were non-productive. Following IMGT convention, CDR3 was defined as the stretch from the second conserved V-encoded cysteine up to the conserved J-encoded phenylalanine. The earlier analysis of more than 450 of the donors excluded sequences that lacked an unambiguous match to a single V gene segment. In an earlier analysis of several hundred of the donors, V segments were called functional above 56.7% productive rearrangements and were called segregating when the between-donor standard deviation exceeded 5%. A statistical classification framework was built to diagnose cytomegalovirus status from the catalog of TCR beta chain sequences. A later analysis assigned V and J genes by comparing TCR nucleotide sequences with IMGT/GENE-DB human TR gene sequences. A later analysis assigned CDR3 sequences and most-parsimonious VDJ recombination scenarios with the TCRdist pipeline. In a later analysis, every TCR beta chain was defined by the combination of its CDR3 amino acid sequence and its V-gene family, and reads without a unique V-gene family were dropped. To address suspected cross-contamination and a sequencing artifact, a later analysis removed approximately 600 highly shared, low-generation-probability nucleotide sequences. In a later analysis, a clonal expansion index was calculated for each public chain from normalized within-repertoire ranks of inferred template counts. Generation probabilities in a later analysis came from a VDJ recombination model fitted to out-of-frame rearrangements, and those results were checked against IGoR. A later analysis scored TCR-TCR, TCR-HLA and TCR-CMV co-occurrence with hypergeometric tests, applying a repertoire-size bias correction to TCR pairs. To estimate false discovery rates, a later analysis permuted the HLA or CMV assignments 20 times. In a later analysis, co-occurring TCRs were grouped using DBSCAN, and TCRdist sequence similarity was added for clustering within HLA-allele-positive subsets. Co-occurrence clustering excluded repertoires with fewer than 30,000 or more than 120,000 public chains, plus five with anomalous nucleotide sharing. TCRdb holds this immuneACCESS table with in-frame rearrangements only. Some clones are missing; in checked studies, unresolved V genes explain under half, and the rest has no known cause. The V and J calls and clone size were taken over from that table, and D and trimming were inferred from the DNA. This sample is represented by about 57,000 clones; about 77% of them were singletons. The ten largest make up about 6.8% of the sample.

The cohort was made up of approximately 670 healthy bone marrow donors. At the time of sampling, all cohort members were nominally healthy, though unrecorded immune exposures were likely present. The donor tested CMV seropositive and was one of the 289 seropositive cohort members. A peripheral blood sample was provided by each donor, and peripheral blood mononuclear cells were used for TCR beta sequencing. Genomic DNA was extracted from the blood cell samples with the Qiagen DNeasy Blood Extraction Kit. On this clone itself: There is no known antigen for this receptor. No much larger clone exists at a distance of one base, and base qualities are not known.

Including the terminal cysteine and phenylalanine, the CDR3 comprises 14 residues. Just the 42-base CDR3 DNA is kept, in frame starting at base 1. V ends up 4 bases short and J 6 bases short, with an unmatched junction base count of 5. CDR1 and CDR2 (SGHTA, FQGNSA) derive from the germline V gene. The chain couples TRBV7-2 to TRBJ2-7; the junction holds 11 bases that match TRBD1. Sequencing was done on a sample of PBMCs. This receptor was taken from a man aged 25-40 years in good health and CMV-seropositive. The CDR3 reads as follows: CASSSGTGGAEQYF. DNA sequence: TGTGCCAGCAGCTCCGGGACAGGGGGGGCCGAGCAGTACTTC.